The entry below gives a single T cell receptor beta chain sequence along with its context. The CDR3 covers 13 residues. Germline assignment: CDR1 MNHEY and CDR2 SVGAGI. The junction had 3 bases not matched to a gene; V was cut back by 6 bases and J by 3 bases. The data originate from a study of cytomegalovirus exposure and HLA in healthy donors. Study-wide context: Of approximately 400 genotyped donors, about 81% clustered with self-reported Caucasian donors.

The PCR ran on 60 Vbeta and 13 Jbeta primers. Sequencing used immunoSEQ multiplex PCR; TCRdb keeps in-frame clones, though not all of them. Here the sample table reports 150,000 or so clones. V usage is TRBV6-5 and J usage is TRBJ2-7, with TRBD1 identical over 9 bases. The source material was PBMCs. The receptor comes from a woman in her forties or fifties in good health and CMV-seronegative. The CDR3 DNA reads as TGTGCCAGCAGGGGACAGGGAAGCTACGAGCAGTACTTC. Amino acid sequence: CASRGQGSYEQYF.